The clone carrying this TCR beta chain has only a few counts. Its target is not known. This sample was taken from a study of cytomegalovirus exposure and HLA in healthy donors. Germline-derived CDR1 and CDR2 are SGHNT and YYREEE (reference sequence). The CDR3 is 15 amino acids. Trimming stripped 5 bases from V and 4 bases from J, with 18 bases between. PCR was performed using 60 Vbeta and 13 Jbeta primers. The table came from immunoSEQ multiplex PCR; TCRdb's copy has only in-frame clones and leaves some out. In the table there are 75,000 to 95,000 clones, 69% of which are singletons. The study, taken as a whole, reports: Sequencing depth roughly uniform across donors was assumed in presence/absence analyses.

The sequence was obtained from a man aged 50-59 years in good health and CMV-seronegative. The chain links TRBV5-4 to TRBJ1-2, with D hard to call. The material sequenced was PBMCs. The CDR3, as DNA: TGTGCCAGCAGTGTTGTAGTCGGAGGTATCTATGGCTACACCTTC. This gives the protein CASSVVVGGIYGYTF. Variable domain in full (rest from reference TRBV5-4 and TRBJ1-2): ETGVTQSPTHLIKTRGQQVTLRCSSQSGHNTVSWYQQALGQGPQFIFQYYREEENGRGNFPPRFSGLQFPNYSSELNVNALELDDSALYLCASSVVVGGIYGYTFGSGTRLTVV.